The 4 T cell receptor beta chains in this list originate from one sample, sequenced in a study of CD8 T cells in Susac syndrome. A quantity of roughly 0.5 to 1 ug RNA underwent reverse transcription using random hexamers. TCRdb passed the immunoSEQ multiplex PCR reads through MiXCR, listing each CDR3 protein once. The table includes tens of thousands of distinct CDR3 sequences, roughly 94% detected once. Input material: CD8+ T cells from PBMCs. The receptors derive from a human donor in good health.

This clonotype was recorded once. The V and J genes are TRBV6-5 and TRBJ1-2; D is unresolved. Germline CDR1 reads MNHEY; CDR2 reads SVGAGI. This CDR3 has 11 amino acids. The ends were cut back, 4 bases at V and 8 bases at J, with 8 bases in the middle. The DNA for the CDR3 is TGTGCCAGCAGTTTTTCGGGCGGCTACACCTTC. Translation gives CASSFSGGYTF.

In DNA, the CDR3 is TGTGCTAGTGCCCCAGGGGGGGTACACACAGATACGCAGTATTTT. It specifies CASAPGGVHTDTQYF. The V call is TRBV12-5, the J call TRBJ2-3; possibly TRBD1 or TRBD2 for D (7 bases each). V was shortened by 7 bases and J by 2 bases, with 16 bases between the two germline ends. Germline lookup yields CDR1 LGHNT and CDR2 FRNRAP. CDR3 length: 15 residues. Using reference TRBV12-5 and TRBJ2-3 for the parts outside the CDR3, the full variable domain is DARVTQTPRHKVTEMGQEVTMRCQPILGHNTVFWYRQTMMQGLELLAYFRNRAPLDDSGMPKDRFSAEMPDATLATLKIQPSEPRDSAVYFCASAPGGVHTDTQYFGPGTRLTVL.

The chain carries TRBV6-5 and TRBJ2-5, with 12 nucleotides matching TRBD2. With V trimmed by 2 bases and J by 4 bases, 5 bases remained unmatched. The CDR3 loop spans 16 amino acids. Germline CDR1 MNHEY, CDR2 SVGAGI. The CDR3 spells CASSYGTSGRVETQYF. For the CDR3, the DNA is TGTGCCAGCAGTTACGGGACTAGCGGGCGTGTAGAGACCCAGTACTTC.

The gene calls are TRBV4-1 and TRBJ2-3; D gene ambiguous. The germline CDR1 and CDR2 sequences are MGHRA and YSYEKL. The CDR3 is made up of 18 amino acids. V gave up 0 bases and J gave up 1 base, with 17 bases separating them. The CDR3 region has the DNA TGCGCCAGCAGCCAAGACTCCTCCAGATTCTTCGGCACAGATACGCAGTATTTT. It specifies CASSQDSSRFFGTDTQYF.